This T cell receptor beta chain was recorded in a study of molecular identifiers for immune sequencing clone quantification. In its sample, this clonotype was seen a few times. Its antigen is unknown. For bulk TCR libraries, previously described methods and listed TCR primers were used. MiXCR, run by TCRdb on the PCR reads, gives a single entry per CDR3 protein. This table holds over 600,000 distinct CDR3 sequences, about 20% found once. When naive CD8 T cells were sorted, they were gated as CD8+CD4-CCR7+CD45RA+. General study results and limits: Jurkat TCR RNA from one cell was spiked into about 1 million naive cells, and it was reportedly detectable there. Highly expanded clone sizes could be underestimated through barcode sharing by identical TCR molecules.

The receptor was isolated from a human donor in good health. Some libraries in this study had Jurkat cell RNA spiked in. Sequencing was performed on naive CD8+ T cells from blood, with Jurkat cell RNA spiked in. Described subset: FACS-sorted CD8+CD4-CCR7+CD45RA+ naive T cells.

CDR3: CASSFRQVPYEQYF. The CDR3 DNA reads TGTGCCAGCAGTTTCCGACAGGTCCCCTACGAGCAGTACTTC. This rearrangement joins TRBV27 to TRBJ2-7, with a possible D match to TRBD1 (6 bases). The V end lost 3 bases, the J end lost 2 bases, and 11 bases lay between the germline ends. The germline V gene has CDR1 MNHEY and CDR2 SMNVEV (reference sequence). CDR3 size: 14 residues.